The rows below give T cell receptor beta chains drawn from one sample of a study of shared clonotypes between healthy human individuals. The table came from immunoSEQ multiplex PCR; TCRdb's copy has only in-frame clones and leaves some out. The data show 2 million to 2.5 million clones, roughly 92% seen once. The sequenced material came from naive CD4+ T cells from PBMCs. These receptor sequences come from a man aged 18 to 29 in good health. Some clones in this sample may be carry-over from other donors' samples. CDR3s include the opening cysteine and the closing phenylalanine or tryptophan. The order of the fields is D gene, V gene, J gene, clone size, CDR3 protein, CDR3 DNA. A D gene is named only where the DNA matches it firmly. Only some rows state a clone size, as once, few, many or a class for expanded clones.

TRBD2,TRBV6-5,TRBJ2-7,NA,CASSSSGGRGTYEQYF,TGTGCCAGCAGTTCCTCGGGAGGGAGGGGGACCTACGAGCAGTACTTC
NA,TRBV2,TRBJ1-1,NA,CASQEEGGYNTEAFF,TGTGCCAGCCAGGAGGAGGGCGGGTATAACACTGAAGCTTTCTTT
NA,TRBV20-1,TRBJ2-7,NA,CSAPGPLEQYF,TGCAGTGCTCCAGGACCTTTGGAGCAGTACTTC
NA,TRBV20-1,TRBJ1-1,once,CSATAKAEAFF,TGCAGTGCTACCGCAAAAGCTGAAGCTTTCTTT
TRBD1,TRBV7-2,TRBJ2-4,NA,CASRSPGQAPNIQYF,TGTGCCAGCAGATCCCCGGGACAGGCGCCAAACATTCAGTACTTC
NA,TRBV30,TRBJ1-1,few,CAWSRQPLTEAFF,TGTGCCTGGAGTAGACAGCCCCTCACTGAAGCTTTCTTT
TRBD1,TRBV27,TRBJ1-1,NA,CASSLSPGQGYTEAFF,TGTGCCAGCAGTTTATCTCCGGGACAGGGGTACACTGAAGCTTTCTTT
TRBD2,TRBV5-1,TRBJ2-2,NA,CASRRTSGRADGTGELFF,TGCGCCAGCAGAAGGACTAGCGGGAGGGCCGATGGGACCGGGGAGCTGTTTTTT
NA,TRBV2,TRBJ1-5,NA,CASSERTSGQPQHF,TGTGCCAGCAGTGAAAGGACCTCTGGCCAGCCCCAGCATTTT
TRBD2,TRBV5-5,TRBJ2-5,NA,CASSGGTSGRGETQYF,TGTGCCAGCAGCGGGGGGACTAGCGGGAGAGGGGAGACCCAGTACTTC
TRBD2,TRBV6-4,TRBJ2-5,NA,CASNTPGLAGPETQYF,TGTGCCAGCAACACTCCGGGACTAGCGGGACCAGAGACCCAGTACTTC
NA,TRBV6-5,TRBJ1-1,NA,CASMARSKTTEAFF,TGTGCCAGCATGGCCCGCAGTAAGACTACTGAAGCTTTCTTT
NA,TRBV10-3,TRBJ1-1,once,CAIKESWTEAFF,TGTGCCATCAAAGAAAGCTGGACTGAAGCTTTCTTT
TRBD2,TRBV2,TRBJ2-1,NA,CASSGALAGSYNEQFF,TGTGCCAGCAGCGGGGCGCTAGCGGGATCCTACAATGAGCAGTTCTTC
TRBD2,TRBV9,TRBJ2-1,NA,CASSPEAGDHNEQFF,TGTGCCAGCAGCCCAGAAGCGGGAGACCACAATGAGCAGTTCTTC
NA,TRBV7-2,TRBJ2-1,once,CASSLGGRINEQFF,TGTGCCAGCAGCTTAGGAGGGCGGATCAATGAGCAGTTCTTC
NA,TRBV25-1,TRBJ1-2,NA,CASSEHRWAVGGYTF,TGTGCCAGCAGTGAACATCGGTGGGCAGTGGGAGGCTACACCTTC
TRBD2,TRBV27,TRBJ2-2,once,CATNALAGASTGELFF,TGTGCCACGAACGCCCTAGCGGGAGCGTCGACCGGGGAGCTGTTTTTT
NA,TRBV18,TRBJ2-7,NA,CASSPGQSYEQYF,TGTGCCAGCTCTCCGGGACAATCCTACGAGCAGTACTTC
NA,TRBV19,TRBJ1-5,NA,CASSIMGRGNQPQHF,TGTGCCAGTAGTATAATGGGAAGGGGCAATCAGCCCCAGCATTTT
NA,TRBV5-6,TRBJ1-1,few,CASSIFQGKGTEAFF,TGTGCCAGCAGCATCTTTCAGGGTAAAGGCACTGAAGCTTTCTTT
NA,TRBV10-3,TRBJ2-5,NA,CAISEGDNARSQETQYF,TGTGCCATCAGTGAGGGGGACAATGCGCGGTCCCAAGAGACCCAGTACTTC
NA,TRBV5-1,TRBJ1-1,once,CASSLEGGTLNTEAFF,TGCGCCAGCAGCTTGGAAGGCGGAACCTTGAACACTGAAGCTTTCTTT
TRBD1,TRBV6-1,TRBJ1-5,few,CASRGTGNQPQHF,TGTGCCAGCAGGGGGACAGGGAATCAGCCCCAGCATTTT
NA,TRBV5-8,TRBJ1-1,NA,CASSFEGSYDTEAFF,TGTGCCAGCAGCTTCGAAGGCTCTTATGACACTGAAGCTTTCTTT
NA,TRBV2,TRBJ1-1,few,CASMPGANTEAFF,TGTGCCAGCATGCCCGGGGCTAACACTGAAGCTTTCTTT
TRBD2,TRBV7-2,TRBJ2-3,NA,CASSSRTSGSTDTQYF,TGTGCCAGCAGCTCGAGGACTAGCGGGAGCACAGATACGCAGTATTTT
NA,TRBV5-1,TRBJ2-3,once,CASSATDTQYF,TGCGCCAGCAGCGCGACAGATACGCAGTATTTT
NA,TRBV28,TRBJ1-4,few,CASSFSQGGEKLFF,TGTGCCAGCAGTTTTTCCCAGGGCGGTGAAAAACTGTTTTTT
NA,TRBV28,TRBJ2-3,NA,CASSDFTDTQYF,TGTGCCAGCAGTGACTTCACAGATACGCAGTATTTT
TRBD1,TRBV19,TRBJ1-5,NA,CASSTWTGGAQPQHF,TGTGCCAGTAGTACATGGACAGGGGGCGCGCAGCCCCAGCATTTT